These T cell receptor beta chains were read from a single sample in a study of T-cell reconstitution after alpha-beta-depleted transplantation in children. TCRdb reprocessed the PCR reads via MiXCR and lists one record per CDR3 protein. The sample consists of 190,000 or so distinct CDR3 sequences, 13% to 15% of them appearing once. The specimen comprised PBMCs from the stem cell graft donor, sampled from the stem cell graft. These TCRs come from a human donor who donated a stem cell graft to a child with acute lymphoblastic leukemia. Each CDR3 is given with its conserved first and last residue. Fields, in order: V gene, D gene, J gene, clone size, CDR3 DNA, CDR3 protein. A D gene is named only where the DNA matches it firmly. Rows may omit the clone size; those that give it use once, few, many or a size class.

TRBV5-1	.	TRBJ2-3	many	TGCGCCAGCAGCCATGACTCCGCCACCACAGATACGCAGTATTTT	CASSHDSATTDTQYF
TRBV29-1	TRBD1	TRBJ1-5	many	TGCAGCGTTGGGGACAGAGCCAATCAGCCCCAGCATTTT	CSVGDRANQPQHF
TRBV7-9	.	TRBJ2-7	many	TGTGCCAGCAGCCCTGAAACGGACGAGCAGTACTTC	CASSPETDEQYF
TRBV12-3/TRBV12-4	.	TRBJ2-1	large	TGTGCCAGCAGTTCAGGGGCCTACAATGAGCAGTTCTTC	CASSSGAYNEQFF
TRBV20-1	.	TRBJ2-7	few	TGCAGTGCTAGAGATGTAAGTGGGCTCGAGCAGTACTTC	CSARDVSGLEQYF
TRBV23-1	.	TRBJ2-7	many	TGCGCCAGCAGTCAGATCTGGAGCGAGCAGTACTTC	CASSQIWSEQYF
TRBV20-1	TRBD1	TRBJ2-4	many	TGCAGCACCAGGACAGGGAAAAACATTCAGTACTTC	CSTRTGKNIQYF
TRBV20-1	TRBD2	TRBJ2-7	.	TGCACTGCTAGAGATCCTAAATCTAGCGGTTGGACTTACGAGCAGTACTTC	CTARDPKSSGWTYEQYF
TRBV20-1	TRBD2	TRBJ2-7	many	TGCAGTGCTAGGGCCCCGGGACTAGCGGGATACGAGCAGTACTTC	CSARAPGLAGYEQYF
TRBV7-9	.	TRBJ2-7	.	TGTGCCAGCAGCCTCGAGATACGCACCTACGAGCAGTACTTC	CASSLEIRTYEQYF
TRBV20-1	TRBD2	TRBJ2-3	few	TGCAGTGCTAGAGGGGGCACTAGCGGGAGCACAGATACGCAGTATTTT	CSARGGTSGSTDTQYF
TRBV4-1	.	TRBJ2-1	many	TGCGCCAGCAGCCAAGAACACTTCTCCTTATCGCATGAGCAGTTCTTC	CASSQEHFSLSHEQFF
TRBV5-6	TRBD2	TRBJ2-7	many	TGTGCCAGCAGCTTTGGACTAGCGCCCTCCTACGAGCAGTACTTC	CASSFGLAPSYEQYF
TRBV25-1	.	TRBJ1-1	.	TGTGCCAGCATTGAAGCAGGGGCCAGAGAAGCTTTCTTT	CASIEAGAREAFF
TRBV20-1	.	TRBJ1-1	many	TGCAGTGCTAGGGAGGCTGACACTGAAGCTTTCTTT	CSAREADTEAFF
TRBV5-1	.	TRBJ2-3	.	TGCGCCAGCAGCCCTGAGAGGGACACAGATACGCAGTATTTT	CASSPERDTDTQYF
TRBV12-3/TRBV12-4	TRBD1	TRBJ2-7	few	TGTGCCAGCAGCAACGACAGGGTCTACGAGCAGTACTTC	CASSNDRVYEQYF
TRBV29-1	TRBD2	TRBJ2-1	many	TGCAGCTTAACCAACGGTCGGGGGACTAGTAATGAGCAGTTCTTC	CSLTNGRGTSNEQFF
TRBV5-1	.	TRBJ2-3	many	TGCGCCAGCAGCGGAACTACGGGCATTCTCGGCCTTAGCACAGATACGCAGTATTTT	CASSGTTGILGLSTDTQYF
TRBV3-1	TRBD1	TRBJ1-2	many	TGTGCCAGCAGCCAGGGGACAGGGGGCGCGAGCTATGGCTACACCTTC	CASSQGTGGASYGYTF
TRBV6-5	TRBD2	TRBJ2-1	many	TGTGCCAGCAGTTACTCGGGTGGTCCCGTAGCGGGAGTATACAATGAGCAGTTCTTC	CASSYSGGPVAGVYNEQFF
TRBV3-1	TRBD2	TRBJ2-7	.	TGTGCCAGCAGCTCGGGACTAGCCCTGAGGGAGCAGTACTTC	CASSSGLALREQYF
TRBV7-9	.	TRBJ2-7	few	TGTGCCAGCCTTGGTAGGGGGTCCCACGAGCAGTACTTC	CASLGRGSHEQYF
TRBV11-2	TRBD2	TRBJ2-1	.	TGTGCCAGCAACCCGAGGATTAGCGGGAGGAGGAATGAGCAGTTCTTC	CASNPRISGRRNEQFF
TRBV9	TRBD1	TRBJ2-7	many	TGTGCCAGCAGCGTAGGCGAACAGGGGACCTCCTACGAGCAGTACTTC	CASSVGEQGTSYEQYF
TRBV20-1	TRBD2	TRBJ2-1	many	TGCAGTGCTTCCTCTCCAGCGGGAGAGAAAAGCGAGCAGTTCTTC	CSASSPAGEKSEQFF